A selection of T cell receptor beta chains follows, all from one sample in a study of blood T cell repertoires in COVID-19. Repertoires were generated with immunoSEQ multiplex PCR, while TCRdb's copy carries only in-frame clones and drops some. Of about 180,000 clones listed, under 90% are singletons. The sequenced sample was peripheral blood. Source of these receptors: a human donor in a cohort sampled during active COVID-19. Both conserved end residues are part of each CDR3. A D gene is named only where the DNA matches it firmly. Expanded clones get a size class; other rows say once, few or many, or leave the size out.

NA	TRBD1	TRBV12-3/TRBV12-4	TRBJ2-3	CASSHRGKDTQYF	TGTGCCAGCAGCCACAGGGGGAAAGATACGCAGTATTTT
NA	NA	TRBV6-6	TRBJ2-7	CASRDHLRGASYEQYF	TGTGCCAGCAGAGATCACCTTCGGGGGGCTTCCTACGAGCAGTACTTC
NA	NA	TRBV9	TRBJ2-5	CASSTGLGGLYQETQYF	TGTGCCAGCAGCACAGGATTGGGGGGACTGTACCAAGAGACCCAGTACTTC
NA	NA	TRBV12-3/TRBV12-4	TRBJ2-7	CASSDSYEQYF	TGTGCCAGCTCAGACTCCTACGAGCAGTACTTC
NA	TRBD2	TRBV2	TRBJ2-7	CASRNGGGYEQYF	TGTGCCAGCAGGAACGGGGGGGGGTACGAGCAGTACTTC
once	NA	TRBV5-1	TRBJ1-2	CASSLGGVDGYTF	TGCGCCAGCAGCTTAGGGGGAGTCGATGGCTACACCTTC
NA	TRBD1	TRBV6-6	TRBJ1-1	CASSYAGGTEAFF	TGTGCCAGCAGTTACGCAGGGGGAACTGAAGCTTTCTTT
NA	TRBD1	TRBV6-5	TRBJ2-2	CVVGRGLTGELFF	TGCGTGGTGGGCAGGGGGCTCACCGGGGAGCTGTTTTTT
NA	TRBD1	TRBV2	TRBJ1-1	CASSKTGYTEAFF	TGTGCCAGCAGTAAGACAGGGTACACTGAAGCTTTCTTT
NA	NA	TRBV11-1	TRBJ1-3	CASSEGHPNSGNTIYF	TGTGCCAGCAGCGAGGGACACCCTAACTCTGGAAACACCATATATTTT
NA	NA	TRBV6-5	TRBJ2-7	CASSRTVYEQYF	TGTGCCAGCAGTCGGACAGTTTACGAGCAGTACTTC
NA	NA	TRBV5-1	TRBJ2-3	CASSLVAVSSTDTQYF	TGCGCCAGCAGCTTGGTCGCGGTTAGTTCCACAGATACGCAGTATTTT
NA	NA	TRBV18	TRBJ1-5	CASSPQSNQPQHF	TGTGCCAGCTCACCACAGAGTAATCAGCCCCAGCATTTT
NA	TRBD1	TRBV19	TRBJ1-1	CASMGQLEAFF	TGTGCCAGTATGGGACAGCTTGAAGCTTTCTTT
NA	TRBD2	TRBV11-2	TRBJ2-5	CASSPGTSGYQETQYF	TGTGCCAGCAGCCCGGGGACTAGCGGATACCAAGAGACCCAGTACTTC
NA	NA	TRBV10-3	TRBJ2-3	CAISESGGTWSTDTQYF	TGTGCCATCAGTGAGTCAGGGGGAACATGGAGCACAGATACGCAGTATTTT
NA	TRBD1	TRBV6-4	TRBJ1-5	CPHDRDQWQPQHF	TGCCCTCACGACAGGGATCAGTGGCAGCCCCAGCATTTT
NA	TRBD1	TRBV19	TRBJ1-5	CASSSTGGKQPQHF	TGTGCCAGTAGTAGTACAGGGGGCAAACAGCCCCAGCATTTT
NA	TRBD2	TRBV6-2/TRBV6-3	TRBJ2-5	CASSYLAGGHETQYF	TGTGCCAGCAGTTATCTAGCGGGGGGCCACGAGACCCAGTACTTC
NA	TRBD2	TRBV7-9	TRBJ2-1	CASSFGTSGPNYNEQFF	TGTGCCAGCAGCTTCGGGACTAGCGGGCCGAACTACAATGAGCAGTTCTTC
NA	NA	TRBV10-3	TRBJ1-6	CAIRGAYNSPLHF	TGTGCCATCAGGGGCGCCTATAATTCACCCCTCCACTTT
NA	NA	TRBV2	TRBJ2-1	CASSAGTSDYNEQFF	TGTGCCAGCAGTGCGGGGACTTCGGACTACAATGAGCAGTTCTTC
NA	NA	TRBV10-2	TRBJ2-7	CASSEAGTYEQYF	TGCGCCAGCAGTGAGGCAGGGACCTACGAGCAGTACTTC
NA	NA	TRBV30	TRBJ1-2	CAWAKTLYGDYGYTF	TGTGCCTGGGCGAAGACACTCTACGGTGACTATGGCTACACCTTC
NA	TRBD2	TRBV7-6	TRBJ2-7	CASSSSPLLAGGYEQYF	TGTGCCAGCAGCTCTAGTCCTCTTTTAGCGGGGGGTTACGAGCAGTACTTC
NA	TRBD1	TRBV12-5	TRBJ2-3	CARRPGTGGADTQYF	TGTGCTAGACGACCTGGGACAGGGGGGGCGGATACGCAGTATTTT
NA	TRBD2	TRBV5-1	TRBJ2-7	CASSTSLAGGYEQYF	TGCGCCAGCAGCACCTCCTTGGCGGGGGGCTACGAGCAGTACTTC
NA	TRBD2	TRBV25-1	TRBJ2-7	CARTLAGGLKGNEQYF	TGTGCCAGGACACTAGCGGGGGGGCTCAAAGGGAACGAGCAGTACTTC
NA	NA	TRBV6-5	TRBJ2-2	CASSYSQNTGELFF	TGTGCCAGCAGTTACTCACAGAACACCGGGGAGCTGTTTTTT